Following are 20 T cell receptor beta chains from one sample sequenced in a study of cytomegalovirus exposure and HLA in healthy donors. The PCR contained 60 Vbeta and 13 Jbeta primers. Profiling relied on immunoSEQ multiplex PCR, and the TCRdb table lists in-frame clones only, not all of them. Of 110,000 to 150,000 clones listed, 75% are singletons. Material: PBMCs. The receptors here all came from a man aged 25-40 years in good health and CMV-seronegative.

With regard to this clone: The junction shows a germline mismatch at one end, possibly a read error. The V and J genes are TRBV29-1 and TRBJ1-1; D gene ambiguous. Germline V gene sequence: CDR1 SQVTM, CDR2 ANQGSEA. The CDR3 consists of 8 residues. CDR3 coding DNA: TGCAGCGTTGAAGGTCGTAGCTTT. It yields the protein CSVEGRSF.

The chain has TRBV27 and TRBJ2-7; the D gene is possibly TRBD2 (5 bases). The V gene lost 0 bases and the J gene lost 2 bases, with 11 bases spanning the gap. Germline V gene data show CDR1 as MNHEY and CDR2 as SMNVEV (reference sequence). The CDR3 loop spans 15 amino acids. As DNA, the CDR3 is TGTGCCAGCAGTTTATCAACTAGTGCCCCCTACGAGCAGTACTTC. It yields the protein CASSLSTSAPYEQYF.

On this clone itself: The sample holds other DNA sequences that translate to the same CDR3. The CDR3 is CSVLTGGSNQPQHF. In nucleotides, the CDR3 is TGCAGCGTTCTGACAGGGGGCTCAAATCAGCCCCAGCATTTT. V is TRBV29-1 and J is TRBJ1-5, with 10 positions matching TRBD1. The CDR3 runs 14 residues. V gave up 5 bases and J gave up 4 bases; unmatched junction bases: 5. The germline V gene encodes CDR1 SQVTM and CDR2 ANQGSEA.

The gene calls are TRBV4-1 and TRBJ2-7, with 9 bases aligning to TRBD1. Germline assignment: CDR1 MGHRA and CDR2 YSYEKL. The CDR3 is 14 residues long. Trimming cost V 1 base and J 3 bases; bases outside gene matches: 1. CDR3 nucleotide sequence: TGCGCCAGCAGCCAAGGACAGGGGGTCTACGAGCAGTACTTC. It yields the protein CASSQGQGVYEQYF.

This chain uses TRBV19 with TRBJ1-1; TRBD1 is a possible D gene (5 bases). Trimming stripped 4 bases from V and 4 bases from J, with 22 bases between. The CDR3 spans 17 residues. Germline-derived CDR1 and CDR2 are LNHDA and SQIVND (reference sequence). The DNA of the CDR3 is TGTGCCAGTAGTAGATGGTCAGGGCGTGTTGGATCCACTGAAGCTTTCTTT. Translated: CASSRWSGRVGSTEAFF.

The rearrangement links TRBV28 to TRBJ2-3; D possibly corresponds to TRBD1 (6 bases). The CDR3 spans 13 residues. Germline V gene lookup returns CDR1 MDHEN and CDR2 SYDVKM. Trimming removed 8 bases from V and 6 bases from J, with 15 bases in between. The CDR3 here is CASGDTNWDTQYF. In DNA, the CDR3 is TGTGCCAGCGGGGACACAAATTGGGATACGCAGTATTTT.

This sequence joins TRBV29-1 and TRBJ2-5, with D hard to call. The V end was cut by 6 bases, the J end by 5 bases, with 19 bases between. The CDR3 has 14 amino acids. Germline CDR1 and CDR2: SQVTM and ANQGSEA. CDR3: CSVATSAAAETQYF. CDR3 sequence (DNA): TGCAGCGTCGCCACCAGCGCCGCTGCGGAGACCCAGTACTTC.

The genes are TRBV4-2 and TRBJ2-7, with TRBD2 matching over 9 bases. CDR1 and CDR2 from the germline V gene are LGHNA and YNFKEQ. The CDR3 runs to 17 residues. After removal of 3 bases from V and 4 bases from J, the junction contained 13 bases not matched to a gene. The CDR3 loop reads CASSQDRSGTSSYEQYF. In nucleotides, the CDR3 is TGTGCCAGCAGCCAGGATAGATCCGGGACTAGCTCTTACGAGCAGTACTTC.

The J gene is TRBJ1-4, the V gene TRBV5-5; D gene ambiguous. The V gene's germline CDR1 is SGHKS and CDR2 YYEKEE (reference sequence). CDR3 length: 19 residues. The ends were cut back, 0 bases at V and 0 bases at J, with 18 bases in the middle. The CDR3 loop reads CASSLEIGAQFATNEKLFF. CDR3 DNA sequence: TGTGCCAGCAGCTTGGAGATCGGAGCCCAATTTGCAACTAATGAAAAACTGTTTTTT.

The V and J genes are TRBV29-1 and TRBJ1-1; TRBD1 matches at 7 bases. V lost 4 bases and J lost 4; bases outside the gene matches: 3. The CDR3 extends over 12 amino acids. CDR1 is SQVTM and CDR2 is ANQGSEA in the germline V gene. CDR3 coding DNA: TGCAGCGTTGGACAGGGTGGCACTGAAGCTTTCTTT. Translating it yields CSVGQGGTEAFF.

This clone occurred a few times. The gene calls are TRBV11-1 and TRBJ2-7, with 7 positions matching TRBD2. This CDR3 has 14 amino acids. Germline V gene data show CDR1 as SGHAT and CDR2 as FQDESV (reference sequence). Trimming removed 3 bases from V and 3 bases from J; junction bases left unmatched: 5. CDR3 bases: TGTGCCAGCAGCTTGGGAGGGTTACACTACGAGCAGTACTTC. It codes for CASSLGGLHYEQYF.

DNA for the CDR3: TGTGCCTGGAGTAGCGGATGGGCAGATACGCAGTATTTT. Protein product: CAWSSGWADTQYF. The chain uses TRBV30 and TRBJ2-3; tentative D call: TRBD2 (5 bases). CDR3 length: 13 residues. V was pared by 2 bases and J by 4 bases, with 10 bases between. CDR1 and CDR2 (germline): GTSNPN, SVGIG (reference sequence).

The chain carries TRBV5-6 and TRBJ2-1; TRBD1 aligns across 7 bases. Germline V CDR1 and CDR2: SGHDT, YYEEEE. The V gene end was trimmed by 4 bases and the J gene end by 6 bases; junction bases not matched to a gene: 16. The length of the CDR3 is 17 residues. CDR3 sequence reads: CASSVGIRDRESNEQFF. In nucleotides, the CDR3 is TGTGCCAGCAGCGTAGGTATCCGGGACAGAGAAAGCAATGAGCAGTTCTTC.

The CDR3 DNA sequence: TGTGCCAGCAGCTCGCAGGACAGGGGCCTCTACGTCCAGTACTTC. It specifies CASSSQDRGLYVQYF. This sequence joins TRBV2 and TRBJ2-5, with 9 positions matching TRBD1. The ends lost 6 bases at V and 10 bases at J; junction bases unmatched: 15. This CDR3 is built from 15 residues. The germline CDR1 and CDR2 sequences are SNHLY and FYNNEI. Combining the CDR3 with reference TRBV2 and TRBJ2-5 gives the whole variable domain EPEVTQTPSHQVTQMGQEVILRCVPISNHLYFYWYRQILGQKVEFLVSFYNNEISEKSEIFDDQFSVERPDGSNFTLKIRSTKLEDSAMYFCASSSQDRGLYVQYFGPGTRLLVL.

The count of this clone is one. As DNA, the CDR3 is TGTGCCTGGTCGTTACTGAACACCGGGGAGCTGTTTTTT. Amino acid sequence: CAWSLLNTGELFF. J is TRBJ2-2 and V is TRBV30; no definite D call. CDR3 length equals 13 residues. The V end was cut by 5 bases, the J end by 1 base, with 8 bases between. CDR1 is GTSNPN, CDR2 SVGIG, per germline (reference sequence).

The CDR3 loop reads CASSLTIGSNNEKLFF. The CDR3 region has the DNA TGTGCCAGCAGCCTCACAATCGGGTCCAACAATGAAAAACTGTTTTTT. The chain is built from TRBV7-2 and TRBJ1-4; D gene ambiguous. The CDR3 has 16 residues. Germline V gene sequence: CDR1 SGHTA, CDR2 FQGNSA. V was pared by 5 bases and J by 5 bases, with 18 bases between. The full variable domain, rest sourced from reference TRBV7-2 and TRBJ1-4, is GAGVSQSPSNKVTEKGKDVELRCDPISGHTALYWYRQSLGQGLEFLIYFQGNSAPDKSGLPSDRFSAERTGGSVSTLTIQRTQQEDSAVYLCASSLTIGSNNEKLFFGSGTQLSVL.

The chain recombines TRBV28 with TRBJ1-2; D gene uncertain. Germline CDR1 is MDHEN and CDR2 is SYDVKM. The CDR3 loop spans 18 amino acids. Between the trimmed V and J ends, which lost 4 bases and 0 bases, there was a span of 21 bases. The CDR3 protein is CASSSSGFDGSSNYGYTF. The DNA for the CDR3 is TGTGCCAGCAGTTCATCCGGTTTCGACGGGAGCTCTAACTATGGCTACACCTTC.

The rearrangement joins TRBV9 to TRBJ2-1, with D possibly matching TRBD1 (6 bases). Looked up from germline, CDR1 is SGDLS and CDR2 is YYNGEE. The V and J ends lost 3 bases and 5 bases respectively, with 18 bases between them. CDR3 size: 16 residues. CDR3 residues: CASSAGGGGDDNEQFF. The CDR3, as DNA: TGTGCCAGCAGCGCCGGTGGTGGGGGCGACGACAATGAGCAGTTCTTC.

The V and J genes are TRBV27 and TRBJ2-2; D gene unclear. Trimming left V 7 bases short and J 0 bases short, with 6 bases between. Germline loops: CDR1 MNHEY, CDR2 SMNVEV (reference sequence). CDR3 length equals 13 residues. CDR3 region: CASTGANTGELFF. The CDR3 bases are TGTGCCAGCACCGGTGCGAACACCGGGGAGCTGTTTTTT.

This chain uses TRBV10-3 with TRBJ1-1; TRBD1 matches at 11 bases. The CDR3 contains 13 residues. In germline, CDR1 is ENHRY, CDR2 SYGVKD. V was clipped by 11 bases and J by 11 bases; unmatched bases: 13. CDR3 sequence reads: CAGRAGQGAGAFF. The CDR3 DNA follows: TGTGCCGGGCGGGCCGGACAGGGGGCGGGTGCTTTCTTT.